What follows describes a single TCR beta chain. The antigen is undetermined. Between the trimmed V and J ends, which lost 1 base and 2 bases, there was a span of 12 bases. This CDR3 has 16 residues. Germline CDR1 is SGHTA and CDR2 is FQGTGA. TCRdb analysed the reads with MiXCR anew, one entry per CDR3 protein. This repertoire shows 200,000 to 250,000 distinct CDR3 sequences, around 40% found once; its top ten account for over 45%. The data were obtained in a study of T cell repertoires in cytomegalovirus infection. Looking at the study overall: As its CMV epitopes, the study selected recently identified HLA-C-restricted and well-studied HLA-B-restricted targets. An indication of both CMV infection and matching HLA type came from public TCR beta signatures. Study results and limitations: The study found HLA-C-restricted CMV-specific TCR beta clonotypes dominating the ex vivo response. Cumulative public TCR beta family frequency identified carriers of CMV plus the relevant HLA.

The V and J genes are TRBV7-3 and TRBJ2-1; tentatively, D is TRBD2 (7 bases). Here the sequenced sample was CD8+ T cells from cultured PBMCs, taken from culture after CMV antigen stimulation. This TCR came from a human donor in good health (CMV status not recorded). Some clones in this sample may be carry-over from other donors' samples. CDR3 residues: CASSLSGGGPYNEQFF. The CDR3 nucleotides read TGTGCCAGCAGCTTAAGTGGGGGGGGGCCCTACAATGAGCAGTTCTTC.